This T cell receptor (beta chain) was identified in a study of blood T cell repertoires in COVID-19 (dated by TCRdb to 2018 to 2020). At the level of the whole study: Samples from collaborators originated in the United States, Italy and Spain and spanned both the acute and convalescent phases of COVID-19. The material from the prospective study consisted of cDNA or gDNA derived from T cells, B-cell-depleted T cells, or PBMCs. Where HLA class I and class II types were available, the types were taken from metadata supplied by the sample provider, not from assay-based typing. Subjects who had been exposed to COVID-19, were actively infected with it, or had recovered from it provided the deeply sampled blood TCRbeta repertoires that made up the dataset. A freely available public database, intended as a resource for researchers studying the immune response to SARS-CoV-2, is where the repertoires were released. A de-identified subject ID, COVID-19 status, age in years and sex were almost always included in the sample metadata. Samples were obtained from the ongoing ImmuneRACE study (first 160 participants) and from 1,254 subjects provided by 6 global collaborators. The paper's findings and limits, for the study overall: How much clinical and demographic metadata was included differed by source and by participant, and the metadata was provided uncurated.

The germline V gene encodes CDR1 SGHNT and CDR2 YENEEA. The junction shows trimming of 5 bases on V and 0 bases on J, and the gene matches do not reach 4 bases of it. The CDR3 has 14 amino acids, counting the end cysteine and phenylalanine. Of the read, only the CDR3 DNA is kept; its 42 bases are in frame from base 1. In Seattle, one collaborating source enrolled patients while the infection was active and tracked those patients longitudinally over the course of disease. The collaborating institutions used their own protocols to collect whole blood in K2EDTA tubes. For TCRbeta analysis, collaborator samples were shipped as frozen whole blood, as isolated PBMCs, or as DNA extracted from either sample type. TCRbeta CDR3 regions were amplified from genomic DNA using the immunoSEQ Assay, a bias-controlled multiplex PCR. Per the authors' processing: The number of nucleated cells in each sample was estimated from the amplification of reference gene primers within the assay. Sequence reads were collapsed and filtered to measure the absolute abundance of every unique TCRbeta CDR3 rearrangement. For each sample, productive Simpson clonality was calculated as the square root of Simpson's diversity index across productive rearrangements. What TCRdb holds here is the immuneACCESS table cut down to in-frame rearrangements. Part of the clones is not present; checked against another copy, under half of the missing clones reflect an unresolved V gene, and the others are unexplained. The V and J calls and clone size were taken over from that table, and D and trimming were inferred from the DNA. The sample table holds some 300,000 clones, of which 85% to 90% were seen once. The ten largest clones add up to 5.5% to 8% of the sample.

As regards this clone: This receptor's antigen is unknown. Base qualities are not recorded, but no much larger clone differs from it by a single base.

Source material: peripheral blood. The chain is made from TRBV11-3 and TRBJ2-7; TRBD1 matches 7 bases in the middle. This clonotype was sampled from a woman between 45 and 65 years old with COVID-19, enrolled during active disease. Read as DNA, the sequence is TGTGCCAGCAGCGCCGGGACAGCCTCCTACGAGCAGTACTTC. Translated, this is CASSAGTASYEQYF.